This T cell receptor (beta chain) was captured in a study of synovial regulatory T cells in juvenile arthritis. Findings and caveats of the study: TCR diversity was lower in inflammation-associated blood Treg cells than in other blood Treg cells. iaTreg TCR repertoires were largely private across patients and partially overlapped synovial Teff and blood CPL. Synovial Tregs shared more CDR3 sequences with iaTregs than other blood Tregs.

Details on this clone: No antigen is known for it.

The repertoire was sequenced with immunoSEQ multiplex PCR; TCRdb's copy has only in-frame clones and lacks some. The sample holds some 7,700 clones. Germline V gene lookup returns CDR1 LNHDA and CDR2 SQIVND (reference sequence). The CDR3 is made up of 15 amino acids. A DNA sequence was not provided. Sequencing was done on a sample of Treg cells from blood. Described subset: remaining (HLA-DR-negative) circulating blood Treg cells. This chain uses TRBV19 with TRBJ1-5; TCRdb indicates TRBD1, and absent DNA this call remains unverified. The receptor was derived from a donor younger than 30 with juvenile idiopathic arthritis. The CDR3 reads CAITDTNSGNQPQHF.